The rows below give T cell receptor beta chains drawn from one sample of a study of regulatory T cells in long-lasting Graves disease. TCRdb reprocessed the multiplex PCR reads via MiXCR and lists one record per CDR3 protein. The sample carries hundreds of thousands of distinct CDR3 sequences, approximately 15% recorded once. The data also belong to a second study, concerning T cells in Graves' hyperthyroidism and ophthalmopathy.

The sample in question was peripheral blood mononuclear cells (PBMCs), obtained at new diagnosis, from a patient treated with antithyroid drugs. These receptors were collected from a woman aged 25 to 39 with Graves disease. Both conserved end residues are part of each CDR3. The order of the fields is clone size, D gene, J gene, V gene, CDR3 DNA, CDR3 protein. The D gene is left open where the match is weak. Only part of the rows carry a size: once, few, many, or a class if the clone is expanded.

clone size: -; D gene: -; J gene: TRBJ1-6; V gene: TRBV7-9; CDR3 DNA: TGTGCCAGCAGCCTAGCACCGGAATCACCCCTCCACTTT; CDR3 protein: CASSLAPESPLHF
clone size: -; D gene: -; J gene: TRBJ2-7; V gene: TRBV12-3/TRBV12-4; CDR3 DNA: TGTGCCAGCAGTTTCAGTAGTCCCTCTCTCAGCGAGCAGTACTTC; CDR3 protein: CASSFSSPSLSEQYF
clone size: many; D gene: TRBD2; J gene: TRBJ2-1; V gene: TRBV11-2; CDR3 DNA: TGTGCCAGCAGCAGAACCGGGACTAGCGGCTACAATGAGCAGTTCTTC; CDR3 protein: CASSRTGTSGYNEQFF
clone size: -; D gene: -; J gene: TRBJ2-1; V gene: TRBV11-3; CDR3 DNA: TGTGCCAGCAGCTTAGGCCACGGACGGTACAATGAGCAGTTCTTC; CDR3 protein: CASSLGHGRYNEQFF
clone size: -; D gene: TRBD2; J gene: TRBJ2-3; V gene: TRBV5-4; CDR3 DNA: TGTGCCAGCAGCTTGGCAGTAGCGGGGAGCGGGAACACAGATACGCAGTATTTT; CDR3 protein: CASSLAVAGSGNTDTQYF
clone size: many; D gene: -; J gene: TRBJ1-1; V gene: TRBV28; CDR3 DNA: TGTGCCAGCAGGCCGGGTGCAGGGGCCAACACTGAAGCTTTCTTT; CDR3 protein: CASRPGAGANTEAFF
clone size: many; D gene: -; J gene: TRBJ2-7; V gene: TRBV11-1; CDR3 DNA: TGTGCCAGCAGCTTGATGGGGCAGGGCCGATACGAGCAGTACTTC; CDR3 protein: CASSLMGQGRYEQYF
clone size: many; D gene: -; J gene: TRBJ2-3; V gene: TRBV28; CDR3 DNA: TGTGCCAGCACATTGGAGAGTAGCGGCACAGATACGCAGTATTTT; CDR3 protein: CASTLESSGTDTQYF
clone size: -; D gene: -; J gene: TRBJ2-1; V gene: TRBV2; CDR3 DNA: TGCGCCAGCAGCCAAGAGTTGGGTTTGAGTGAGCAGTTCTTC; CDR3 protein: CASSQELGLSEQFF
clone size: -; D gene: TRBD2; J gene: TRBJ2-7; V gene: TRBV27; CDR3 DNA: TGTGCCAGCAGTTGGAGTCTAGCGGGCTCCTACGAGCAGTACTTC; CDR3 protein: CASSWSLAGSYEQYF
clone size: many; D gene: -; J gene: TRBJ2-1; V gene: TRBV28; CDR3 DNA: TGTGCCAGCAGTTTAGGGATGAGGGGACCATTTAATGAGCAGTTCTTC; CDR3 protein: CASSLGMRGPFNEQFF
clone size: many; D gene: TRBD1; J gene: TRBJ2-7; V gene: TRBV20-1; CDR3 DNA: TGCAGTGCTGTGGACAGGGGGATCTACGAGCAGTACTTC; CDR3 protein: CSAVDRGIYEQYF
clone size: -; D gene: TRBD1; J gene: TRBJ2-3; V gene: TRBV2; CDR3 DNA: TGTGCCAGCAACCTCCAACCGGGACAGGGGGGAAATACGCAGTATTTT; CDR3 protein: CASNLQPGQGGNTQYF
clone size: many; D gene: -; J gene: TRBJ1-5; V gene: TRBV28; CDR3 DNA: TGTGCCAGCAGTTTATTGATAGCGCAGGCCGGGGTGCCCCAGCATTTT; CDR3 protein: CASSLLIAQAGVPQHF
clone size: many; D gene: TRBD2; J gene: TRBJ2-7; V gene: TRBV2; CDR3 DNA: TGTGCCAGCAGTGAAGGGGGGGGAGAATACGAGCAGTACTTC; CDR3 protein: CASSEGGGEYEQYF
clone size: -; D gene: -; J gene: TRBJ2-3; V gene: TRBV13; CDR3 DNA: TGTGCCAGCAGCTTACGGAGAAAGACAGATACGCAGTATTTT; CDR3 protein: CASSLRRKTDTQYF